This T cell receptor (beta chain) originates from a study of cytomegalovirus exposure and HLA in healthy donors. Across the whole study: Early released data had about 80 million unique TCRs, all coming from HLA-typed donors. Findings and caveats of the study: A link between a missense DCLRE1C variant and TCR beta V- and J-gene trimming emerged from a later analysis.

The CDR3 consists of 15 residues. V was shortened by 6 bases and J by 3 bases, with 12 bases between the two germline ends. Germline V CDR1 and CDR2: MDHEN, SYDVKM. Researchers ran the PCR with 60 Vbeta and 13 Jbeta primers. Only in-frame clones appear in the TCRdb table, and some are missing; sequencing was by immunoSEQ multiplex PCR. The data contain under 200,000 clones, 80% of them singletons. This clone was found once. Its antigen is unknown. Sampled while nominally healthy, donors likely had unrecorded immune exposures. The TCR comes from a man under 40 in good health and CMV-seronegative. The source material was PBMCs. The V gene is TRBV28, the J gene TRBJ1-6, with D perhaps TRBD1 (5 bases). CDR3 protein: CASSSGQYYNSPLHF. Written as DNA, the CDR3 is TGTGCCAGCAGCTCCGGACAATACTATAATTCACCCCTCCACTTT.